Following are 31 T cell receptor beta chains from one sample sequenced in a study of cytomegalovirus exposure and HLA in healthy donors. Use of 60 Vbeta and 13 Jbeta primers characterized the PCR. Sequencing was performed with immunoSEQ multiplex PCR; in TCRdb, only in-frame clones are kept and a portion is missing. This sample carries 19,000 or so clones, about 77% of them seen once, and the ten largest clones take around 3.5%. The sample was PBMCs. Source of these receptors: a man between 18 and 35 years old in good health and CMV-seronegative.

This chain links TRBV5-1 with TRBJ1-2; 11 bases align to TRBD1. Losses at the gene ends were 7 bases for V and 4 bases for J; bases not matched to a gene: 6. Looked up from germline, CDR1 is SGHRS and CDR2 is YFSETQ. The CDR3 runs 14 residues. This chain's CDR3 is CASREGTGGYGYTF. Written as DNA, the CDR3 is TGCGCCAGCCGCGAGGGGACAGGGGGCTATGGCTACACCTTC.

In this sample, this clone turned up once. The CDR3 loop reads CAWTSGAGNEQFF. In DNA form, the CDR3 reads TGTGCCTGGACTAGCGGGGCGGGGAATGAGCAGTTCTTC. This sequence joins TRBV30 and TRBJ2-1; TRBD2 aligns across 9 bases. CDR3 length: 13 amino acids. Trimming took 4 bases from V and 7 from J; bases not matched to a gene: 5. Germline V CDR1 and CDR2: GTSNPN, SVGIG (reference sequence).

Comment on this clone: The same CDR3 arises from other DNA sequences in this sample as well. The chain employs TRBV30 and TRBJ1-1; D is unclear. The CDR3 sequence is 13 residues long. Trimming took 0 bases from V and 1 from J, leaving 6 bases between them. Germline V gene lookup returns CDR1 GTSNPN and CDR2 SVGIG (reference sequence). CDR3 sequence: CAWSVRGNTEAFF. CDR3 nucleotide sequence: TGTGCCTGGAGTGTAAGAGGGAACACTGAAGCTTTCTTT.

The rearrangement uses TRBV30 and TRBJ1-4, with TRBD1 as a possible D gene (5 bases). CDR3 length: 13 residues. The germline V gene encodes CDR1 GTSNPN and CDR2 SVGIG (reference sequence). V lost 7 bases and J lost 4, with 13 bases in between. CDR3 bases: TGTGCCTCGACACAGGCCAGTAATGAAAAACTGTTTTTT. Translation gives CASTQASNEKLFF.

The chain joins TRBV9 to TRBJ1-4; D remains unclear. The CDR3 is 15 amino acids. Trimming stripped 1 base from V and 8 bases from J, with 15 bases between. Germline loops: CDR1 SGDLS, CDR2 YYNGEE. This CDR3 is CASSVPVGAEEKLFF. The CDR3 nucleotides are TGTGCCAGCAGCGTACCAGTTGGCGCGGAAGAAAAACTGTTTTTT. Complete variable domain (other parts from reference TRBV9 and TRBJ1-4): DSGVTQTPKHLITATGQRVTLRCSPRSGDLSVYWYQQSLDQGLQFLIQYYNGEERAKGNILERFSAQQFPDLHSELNLSSLELGDSALYFCASSVPVGAEEKLFFGSGTQLSVL.

The CDR3 DNA reads as TGCGCCAGCAGCCAATCGGGGCTAGCGGGTCGCGAGCAGTACTTC. Translating gives CASSQSGLAGREQYF. This sequence joins TRBV4-3 and TRBJ2-7, with 8 nucleotides matching TRBD2. The V and J ends lost 2 bases and 6 bases, in that order; junction bases with no gene match: 9. The germline gives CDR1 LGHNA, CDR2 YSLEER. This CDR3 contains 15 residues.

This clone was seen a handful of times. This chain joins TRBV6-1 and TRBJ1-5; 7 bases match TRBD1. V lost 7 bases, J lost 6 bases, and 12 bases stayed unmatched. The CDR3 sequence is 15 residues long. From germline, CDR1 is MNHNS and CDR2 SASEGT. The CDR3 is CASIVDRVYGQPQHF. The CDR3 coding sequence is TGTGCCAGCATCGTTGACAGGGTCTACGGTCAGCCCCAGCATTTT.

The count of this clone is one. CDR3: CSVEDLPGQGWTQYF. The CDR3 bases are TGCAGCGTTGAAGATCTTCCGGGACAGGGGTGGACCCAGTACTTC. The chain combines TRBV29-1 with TRBJ2-5; 10 bases map to TRBD1. The V segment lost 0 bases and the J segment 7 bases; nucleotides outside the gene matches: 8. The CDR3 spans 15 residues. CDR1 and CDR2 from the germline V gene are SQVTM and ANQGSEA.

The CDR3 sequence is CASSPGTHFTGELFF. The CDR3 DNA sequence: TGTGCCAGCAGCCCGGGGACTCATTTCACCGGGGAGCTGTTTTTT. The chain joins TRBV11-2 to TRBJ2-2; maybe TRBD2 (6 bases). The CDR3 loop spans 15 amino acids. Between the trimmed V and J ends, which lost 5 bases and 4 bases, there was a span of 14 bases. Germline V lookup: CDR1 SGHAT, CDR2 FQNNGV.

The chain joins TRBV5-6 to TRBJ1-3; D gene ambiguous. CDR1 is SGHDT, CDR2 YYEEEE, per germline. Between the trimmed V and J ends, which lost 4 bases and 7 bases, there was a span of 12 bases. The CDR3 is 13 residues long. In nucleotides, the CDR3 is TGTGCCAGCAGCGTAGGACGGAGGAACACCATATATTTT. Encoded protein: CASSVGRRNTIYF. The entire variable domain, with the rest obtained from reference TRBV5-6 and TRBJ1-3, is as follows: DAGVTQSPTHLIKTRGQQVTLRCSPKSGHDTVSWYQQALGQGPQFIFQYYEEEERQRGNFPDRFSGHQFPNYSSELNVNALLLGDSALYLCASSVGRRNTIYFGEGSWLTVV.

This clone was recorded only once. The genes are TRBV14 and TRBJ2-2; D is perhaps TRBD1 (6 bases). This CDR3 is 13 amino acids long. The V gene's germline CDR1 is SGHDN and CDR2 FVKESK. Trimming cost V 7 bases and J 4 bases, with 10 bases left between them. Written as DNA, the CDR3 is TGTGCCAGCACCTCCAGGGGCACCGGGGAGCTGTTTTTT. Residues: CASTSRGTGELFF.

The chain uses TRBV14 and TRBJ1-2; no firm D call. The CDR3 runs 14 residues. Germline lookup yields CDR1 SGHDN and CDR2 FVKESK. Trimming left V 0 bases short and J 6 bases short, with 11 bases between. Here the CDR3 reads CASSQDLALHGYTF. CDR3 nucleotides: TGTGCCAGCAGCCAAGATTTAGCGTTGCATGGCTACACCTTC.

The chain links TRBV2 to TRBJ2-2, with 8 positions matching TRBD1. The CDR3 spans 15 residues. With 8 bases clipped from V and 3 bases from J, the junction kept 8 bases outside the gene matches. Germline V gene data show CDR1 as SNHLY and CDR2 as FYNNEI. CDR3 residues: CASAVGQGDTGELFF. CDR3 DNA: TGTGCCAGCGCCGTTGGACAGGGCGACACCGGGGAGCTGTTTTTT.

This clone showed up just a few times. The chain uses TRBV18 and TRBJ2-3; D perhaps matches TRBD1 (6 bases). CDR3 length: 15 amino acids. The ends were cut back, 6 bases at V and 2 bases at J, with 15 bases in the middle. CDR1 and CDR2 from the germline V gene are KGHSH and LQKENI. CDR3 region: CASSPGTLYTDTQYF. The CDR3 DNA follows: TGTGCCAGCTCGCCCGGGACACTCTACACAGATACGCAGTATTTT.

The chain links TRBV30 to TRBJ1-2; 7 positions match TRBD1. The germline gives CDR1 GTSNPN, CDR2 SVGIG (reference sequence). The CDR3 has 12 amino acids. J lost 4 bases, V lost 3 bases, and 2 bases had no gene match. This CDR3 is CAWRGQSYGYTF. The CDR3 nucleotides read TGTGCCTGGAGGGGACAGTCCTATGGCTACACCTTC. Full variable domain (remainder filled in from reference TRBV30 and TRBJ1-2): SQTIHQWPATLVQPVGSPLSLECTVEGTSNPNLYWYRQAAGRGLQLLFYSVGIGQISSEVPQNLSASRPQDRQFILSSKKLLLSDSGFYLCAWRGQSYGYTFGSGTRLTVV.

The V and J genes are TRBV30 and TRBJ1-2; possible D gene TRBD1, 6 bases. The CDR3 contains 14 residues. Trimming shortened V by 3 bases and J by 5 bases, and 16 bases separated the two germline ends. The germline CDR1 and CDR2 sequences are GTSNPN and SVGIG (reference sequence). The CDR3 coding sequence is TGTGCCTGGAGCGAGACAGGCCTTAGTTATGGCTACACCTTC. This encodes CAWSETGLSYGYTF.

This chain joins TRBV5-1 and TRBJ1-1; TRBD1 agrees at 8 bases. The CDR3 is 15 residues long. V lost 0 bases, J lost 6 bases, and 7 bases stayed unmatched. The V gene's germline CDR1 is SGHRS and CDR2 YFSETQ. The CDR3 reads CASSLARQGAAEAFF. CDR3 bases: TGCGCCAGCAGCTTGGCTCGGCAGGGGGCCGCTGAAGCTTTCTTT.

This sequence joins TRBV6-5 and TRBJ1-5; the D gene is possibly TRBD1 (6 bases). The CDR3 is 15 residues long. Trimming removed 5 bases from V and 2 bases from J, with 13 bases in between. Germline CDR1 and CDR2: MNHEY and SVGAGI. The CDR3 sequence is CASSLDRNGNQPQHF. Written as DNA, the CDR3 is TGTGCCAGCAGTCTTGACAGGAATGGCAATCAGCCCCAGCATTTT.

This chain joins TRBV6-1 and TRBJ1-6, with D uncertain. The germline V gene encodes CDR1 MNHNS and CDR2 SASEGT. With 8 bases removed from V and 7 bases from J, the gap between germline ends came to 15 bases. The CDR3 covers 14 residues. In DNA form, the CDR3 reads TGTGCCAGCTCCCCGGCAGGCAAGAATTCACCCCTCCACTTT. Translated: CASSPAGKNSPLHF.

The chain joins TRBV30 to TRBJ1-1; D unclear. V lost 7 bases to trimming and J lost 3 bases, with 15 bases between them. The CDR3 consists of 13 residues. Germline values: CDR1 GTSNPN, CDR2 SVGIG (reference sequence). CDR3 coding DNA: TGTGCCTTCAGCCTAATGAGGGACACTGAAGCTTTCTTT. This codes for CAFSLMRDTEAFF.

V gene TRBV5-4 combines with J gene TRBJ2-7; 7 bases match TRBD1. Germline trimming cut 3 bases from V and 0 bases from J; bases unmatched to any gene: 9. The germline V gene encodes CDR1 SGHNT and CDR2 YYREEE (reference sequence). The CDR3 covers 16 residues. CDR3 residues: CASSSPGQTTSYEQYF. The DNA for the CDR3 is TGTGCCAGCAGCTCCCCGGGACAGACAACCTCCTACGAGCAGTACTTC.

This clone has more than one count but fewer than ten. The chain is built from TRBV5-1 and TRBJ1-1; possibly TRBD1 for D (5 bases). Germline lookup yields CDR1 SGHRS and CDR2 YFSETQ. V was cut by 2 bases and J by 1 base, with 9 bases left in between. This CDR3 is 14 amino acids long. In DNA form, the CDR3 reads TGCGCCAGCAGCTTCGACAGTCCGAACACTGAAGCTTTCTTT. Translation gives CASSFDSPNTEAFF.

The chain carries TRBV30 and TRBJ1-5, with D possibly TRBD1 on 6 matching bases. The CDR3 length is 14 residues. Germline values: CDR1 GTSNPN, CDR2 SVGIG (reference sequence). V was clipped by 2 bases and J by 1 base, with 9 bases between them. The CDR3 region has the DNA TGTGCCTGGAGTCCGGACAGAAGCAATCAGCCCCAGCATTTT. It specifies CAWSPDRSNQPQHF. The variable domain in full, completed from reference TRBV30 and TRBJ1-5, reads SQTIHQWPATLVQPVGSPLSLECTVEGTSNPNLYWYRQAAGRGLQLLFYSVGIGQISSEVPQNLSASRPQDRQFILSSKKLLLSDSGFYLCAWSPDRSNQPQHFGDGTRLSIL.

The V gene is TRBV6-5, the J gene TRBJ1-6; 7 bases agree with TRBD1. Germline CDR1 is MNHEY and CDR2 is SVGAGI. V shed 6 bases and J 13 bases; nucleotides not matched to a gene: 12. The CDR3 is made up of 14 amino acids. CDR3 loop: CASSPLGGAAPLHF. CDR3 sequence (DNA): TGTGCCAGCAGCCCTCTAGGGGGCGCCGCTCCCCTCCACTTT.

V and J are TRBV5-6 and TRBJ1-1; no reliable D call. The V gene's germline CDR1 is SGHDT and CDR2 YYEEEE. Between the trimmed V and J ends, which lost 0 bases and 0 bases, there was a span of 15 bases. This CDR3 spans 17 amino acids. CDR3 nucleotide sequence: TGTGCCAGCAGCTTGGCCAATCGGGAGCTCTTGAACACTGAAGCTTTCTTT. Translation gives CASSLANRELLNTEAFF.

The rearrangement links TRBV16 to TRBJ2-7; D is possibly TRBD2 (6 bases). CDR3 length equals 16 residues. Germline CDR1 reads KGHSY; CDR2 reads FQNENV. V lost 0 bases and J lost 5, with 17 bases in between. CDR3 residues: CASSQSVGGGPDEQYF. CDR3 DNA: TGTGCCAGCAGCCAATCTGTGGGGGGAGGCCCCGACGAGCAGTACTTC.

V gene TRBV29-1 combines with J gene TRBJ1-2; no definite D call. V lost 3 bases and J 0 bases, leaving 8 bases between the germline ends. The V gene's germline CDR1 is SQVTM and CDR2 ANQGSEA. The CDR3 contains 13 residues. For the CDR3, the DNA is TGCAGCGTTGATCTCCGAGCTAACTATGGCTACACCTTC. Amino acid sequence: CSVDLRANYGYTF. Full variable domain (rest looked up from reference TRBV29-1 and TRBJ1-2): SAVISQKPSRDICQRGTSLTIQCQVDSQVTMMFWYRQQPGQSLTLIATANQGSEATYESGFVIDKFPISRPNLTFSTLTVSNMSPEDSSIYLCSVDLRANYGYTFGSGTRLTVV.

This chain links TRBV30 with TRBJ1-2; possible D gene TRBD1, 6 bases. V lost 4 bases and J 3 bases, leaving 18 bases between the germline ends. CDR1 is GTSNPN and CDR2 is SVGIG in the germline V gene (reference sequence). The CDR3 runs to 15 residues. DNA for the CDR3: TGTGCCTGGATTACCGGACAGCTACGTGACTATGGCTACACCTTC. Its translation is CAWITGQLRDYGYTF.

The chain carries TRBV6-1 and TRBJ1-2; D unresolved. Germline lookup yields CDR1 MNHNS and CDR2 SASEGT. V was pared by 3 bases and J by 4 bases, with 9 bases between. This CDR3 is built from 13 residues. The CDR3 protein is CASSEVTGYGYTF. The CDR3 nucleotides read TGTGCCAGCAGTGAGGTGACGGGCTATGGCTACACCTTC.

J is TRBJ2-3 and V is TRBV5-1; D possibly corresponds to TRBD2 (5 bases). The CDR3 covers 14 residues. V was pared by 0 bases and J by 2 bases, with 7 bases between. The germline CDR1 and CDR2 sequences are SGHRS and YFSETQ. CDR3 protein: CASSLVGVTDTQYF. As DNA, the CDR3 is TGCGCCAGCAGCTTGGTCGGGGTCACAGATACGCAGTATTTT.

The chain couples TRBV30 to TRBJ1-3; tentative D call: TRBD1 (5 bases). From germline, CDR1 is GTSNPN and CDR2 SVGIG (reference sequence). This CDR3 has 14 residues. V shed 5 bases and J shed 6 bases, with 17 bases lying between them. Here the CDR3 reads CAWGAPQATNTIYF. CDR3 DNA sequence: TGTGCCTGGGGGGCCCCGCAGGCGACAAACACCATATATTTT.